This entry concerns a single T cell receptor beta chain. Its antigen remains unknown. The template was genomic DNA from peripheral blood, not RNA. Rearranged V-D-J TRB sequences were amplified with a mixed TRB-A/B primer pool. TCRdb re-analysed the multiplex PCR reads in MiXCR, keeping a single row per CDR3 protein. The data contain about 17,000 distinct CDR3 sequences, about 50% of them singletons. These data originate in a study of T cell repertoires in aging, cancer and after chemotherapy. Whole-study context: Six age groups, ranging from 30 or younger to 70 or older, included the donors. General study results and limits: Untreated cancer patients had significantly lower blood TCR diversity than age-matched healthy donors.

Trimming cost V 5 bases and J 1 base, with 6 bases left between them. This CDR3 contains 12 residues. In germline, CDR1 is LNHDA, CDR2 SQIVND (reference sequence). This receptor was taken from a human donor in good health. The specimen sequenced was blood. The genes are TRBV19 and TRBJ2-7; D gene uncertain. DNA for the CDR3: TGTGCCAGTAGTTCCGGATCCTACGAGCAGTACTTC. Translation: CASSSGSYEQYF.